The rows below give T cell receptor beta chains drawn from one sample of a study of shared clonotypes between healthy human individuals. Method: immunoSEQ multiplex PCR; TCRdb's copy keeps in-frame clones and lacks some. The table lists 1.5 million to 1.9 million clones, 95% to 99% of them singletons. Sequencing used naive CD4+ T cells sorted from blood. The receptors derive from a man aged 25 to 40 in good health. Each CDR3 is given with its conserved first and last residue. A D gene is named only where the DNA matches it firmly. Size is stated for part of the rows, as once, few or many counts, or as a class when the clone is expanded.

len: 15
j_gene: TRBJ2-1
abundance: .
d_gene: .
v_gene: TRBV5-1
CDR3nt: TGCGCCAGCAGCTTGGCAGGCGCAGTACAATCTGAGCAGTTCTTC
CDR3aa: CASSLAGAVQSEQFF

len: 12
j_gene: TRBJ2-7
abundance: .
d_gene: TRBD1
v_gene: TRBV7-2
CDR3nt: TGTGCCAGCAGCCAAACACAGGGGAGCCAGTACTTC
CDR3aa: CASSQTQGSQYF

len: 14
j_gene: TRBJ1-2
abundance: once
d_gene: TRBD1
v_gene: TRBV5-5
CDR3nt: TGTGCCAGCAGCAAGGACAGGGTAGGCTATGGCTACACCTTC
CDR3aa: CASSKDRVGYGYTF

len: 17
j_gene: TRBJ1-2
abundance: once
d_gene: .
v_gene: TRBV5-1
CDR3nt: TGCGCCAGCAGCTTAGGTCCGTCCGACCGGCCTCTGATAGACTACACCTTC
CDR3aa: CASSLGPSDRPLIDYTF

len: 12
j_gene: TRBJ2-4
abundance: .
d_gene: .
v_gene: TRBV29-1
CDR3nt: TGCAGCGTTCTAAGGGGTGAAAACATTCAGTACTTC
CDR3aa: CSVLRGENIQYF

len: 19
j_gene: TRBJ2-4
abundance: once
d_gene: .
v_gene: TRBV2
CDR3nt: TGTGCCAGCAGTGTTTGGGGGTCTAGCACTCAAGTAGGCAAAAACATTCAGTACTTC
CDR3aa: CASSVWGSSTQVGKNIQYF

len: 14
j_gene: TRBJ2-7
abundance: .
d_gene: .
v_gene: TRBV6-6
CDR3nt: TGTGCCAGCAATAAACCCCCGTCCGACTACGAGCAGTACTTC
CDR3aa: CASNKPPSDYEQYF

len: 16
j_gene: TRBJ2-1
abundance: .
d_gene: TRBD2
v_gene: TRBV5-4
CDR3nt: TGTGCCAGCAGCTTGAACAGCGGGGCCCGATACAATGAGCAGTTCTTC
CDR3aa: CASSLNSGARYNEQFF

len: 15
j_gene: TRBJ2-7
abundance: .
d_gene: TRBD1
v_gene: TRBV11-2
CDR3nt: TGTGCCAGCAGCGGCCGGGGACAGGGTGGCCACGAGCAGTACTTC
CDR3aa: CASSGRGQGGHEQYF

len: 16
j_gene: TRBJ2-1
abundance: once
d_gene: TRBD2
v_gene: TRBV28
CDR3nt: TGTGCCAGCCCTTTACAGGGGACTAGCGGGAACAATGAGCAGTTCTTC
CDR3aa: CASPLQGTSGNNEQFF

len: 16
j_gene: TRBJ2-3
abundance: .
d_gene: TRBD2
v_gene: TRBV5-1
CDR3nt: TGCGCCAGCAGCACTGGGACTAGCGGGTACACAGATACGCAGTATTTT
CDR3aa: CASSTGTSGYTDTQYF

len: 16
j_gene: TRBJ1-3
abundance: .
d_gene: .
v_gene: TRBV5-5
CDR3nt: TGTGCCAGCAGCTTGGATCCGGGAAACTCTGGAAACACCATATATTTT
CDR3aa: CASSLDPGNSGNTIYF

len: 15
j_gene: TRBJ1-5
abundance: once
d_gene: .
v_gene: TRBV2
CDR3nt: TGTGCCAGCAGTGGGCCCGGGGGCAGCAATCAGCCCCAGCATTTT
CDR3aa: CASSGPGGSNQPQHF

len: 15
j_gene: TRBJ2-7
abundance: .
d_gene: TRBD1
v_gene: TRBV2
CDR3nt: TGTGCCAGCAGCCCTCGTGACAGGGTGGGCTACGAGCAGTACTTC
CDR3aa: CASSPRDRVGYEQYF

len: 15
j_gene: TRBJ1-5
abundance: .
d_gene: .
v_gene: TRBV7-2
CDR3nt: TGTGCCAGCAGCTTAGCGGGCAGGTCGGATCAGCCCCAGCATTTT
CDR3aa: CASSLAGRSDQPQHF

len: 16
j_gene: TRBJ2-1
abundance: once
d_gene: .
v_gene: TRBV27
CDR3nt: TGTGCCAGCAGTTTATCGGGGGCGGCCTCCTACAATGAGCAGTTCTTC
CDR3aa: CASSLSGAASYNEQFF

len: 16
j_gene: TRBJ1-5
abundance: .
d_gene: .
v_gene: TRBV5-8
CDR3nt: TGTGCCAGCAGCCGCGACGGGAGCTATAGCAATCAGCCCCAGCATTTT
CDR3aa: CASSRDGSYSNQPQHF

len: 14
j_gene: TRBJ1-2
abundance: .
d_gene: .
v_gene: TRBV2
CDR3nt: TGTGCCAGCACTGAACGGGACTTTTCAGATGGCTACACCTTC
CDR3aa: CASTERDFSDGYTF

len: 14
j_gene: TRBJ1-2
abundance: .
d_gene: TRBD1
v_gene: TRBV10-3
CDR3nt: TGTGCCATCAGTCCGGGACAGCCGGGCTATGGCTACACCTTC
CDR3aa: CAISPGQPGYGYTF

len: 16
j_gene: TRBJ1-5
abundance: few
d_gene: .
v_gene: TRBV12-5
CDR3nt: TGTGCTAGTGGTCTAGACAGGCTTAATAGCAATCAGCCCCAGCATTTT
CDR3aa: CASGLDRLNSNQPQHF

len: 12
j_gene: TRBJ2-7
abundance: .
d_gene: .
v_gene: TRBV5-1
CDR3nt: TGCGCCAGCAGCTTGATTGGGTACGAGCAGTACTTC
CDR3aa: CASSLIGYEQYF

len: 14
j_gene: TRBJ1-1
abundance: .
d_gene: TRBD1
v_gene: TRBV5-1
CDR3nt: TGCGCCAGCAGCACTCAGGGGGGGAACACTGAAGCTTTCTTT
CDR3aa: CASSTQGGNTEAFF

len: 14
j_gene: TRBJ2-7
abundance: .
d_gene: .
v_gene: TRBV18
CDR3nt: TGTGCCAGCTCAGCACAGGTCCCCGAGGGGGTGCAGTACTTC
CDR3aa: CASSAQVPEGVQYF

len: 15
j_gene: TRBJ2-7
abundance: .
d_gene: .
v_gene: TRBV9
CDR3nt: TGTGCCAGCAGCGTAGACTCTAGCAGTACCTACGAGCAGTACTTC
CDR3aa: CASSVDSSSTYEQYF

len: 15
j_gene: TRBJ2-1
abundance: .
d_gene: TRBD2
v_gene: TRBV30
CDR3nt: TGTGCCTGGGGACTAGCGGGAGTTTTTGTTGGTGAGCAGTTCTTC
CDR3aa: CAWGLAGVFVGEQFF

len: 15
j_gene: TRBJ1-1
abundance: .
d_gene: .
v_gene: TRBV4-1
CDR3nt: TGCGCCAGCAGCCAAGACGGGGGGAGGCACACTGAAGCTTTCTTT
CDR3aa: CASSQDGGRHTEAFF

len: 15
j_gene: TRBJ1-5
abundance: .
d_gene: .
v_gene: TRBV7-8
CDR3nt: TGTGCCAGCAGCCCGAGACTGCATAGCAATCAGCCCCAGCATTTT
CDR3aa: CASSPRLHSNQPQHF

len: 15
j_gene: TRBJ1-3
abundance: .
d_gene: .
v_gene: TRBV11-2
CDR3nt: TGTGCCAGCAGGGAAGCCAGTTCGTGGGGAAACACCATATATTTT
CDR3aa: CASREASSWGNTIYF

len: 15
j_gene: TRBJ1-1
abundance: once
d_gene: .
v_gene: TRBV30
CDR3nt: TGTGCCTGGAGTGGATTGGGTGGAAAGAGCACTGAAGCTTTCTTT
CDR3aa: CAWSGLGGKSTEAFF

len: 18
j_gene: TRBJ2-6
abundance: .
d_gene: TRBD2
v_gene: TRBV4-3
CDR3nt: TGCGCCAGCAGCCAATGGCTGGCGGGAGGCTCTGGGGCCAACGTCCTGACTTTC
CDR3aa: CASSQWLAGGSGANVLTF

len: 17
j_gene: TRBJ2-1
abundance: once
d_gene: .
v_gene: TRBV9
CDR3nt: TGTGCCAGCAGCGTTTCCGGGAGTGGGGACACCTACAATGAGCAGTTCTTC
CDR3aa: CASSVSGSGDTYNEQFF

len: 17
j_gene: TRBJ2-1
abundance: .
d_gene: .
v_gene: TRBV7-3
CDR3nt: TGTGCCAGCAGCTTGATGGGGCCCTCGAGCTCCTACAATGAGCAGTTCTTC
CDR3aa: CASSLMGPSSSYNEQFF

len: 15
j_gene: TRBJ2-7
abundance: .
d_gene: TRBD1
v_gene: TRBV5-1
CDR3nt: TGCGCCAGCAGCAGACCGGGACAGGGGTTCTCCGAGCAGTACTTC
CDR3aa: CASSRPGQGFSEQYF

len: 12
j_gene: TRBJ2-1
abundance: .
d_gene: .
v_gene: TRBV5-1
CDR3nt: TGCGCCAGCAGGCGGGACTTCAATGAGCAGTTCTTC
CDR3aa: CASRRDFNEQFF

len: 15
j_gene: TRBJ2-2
abundance: .
d_gene: .
v_gene: TRBV15
CDR3nt: TGTGCCACCAGCTTAGGGACAGCGGGCACCGGGGAGCTGTTTTTT
CDR3aa: CATSLGTAGTGELFF

len: 15
j_gene: TRBJ1-4
abundance: .
d_gene: TRBD1
v_gene: TRBV29-1
CDR3nt: TGCAGCGTTGTAGTTGGGACAGGTTATATTGAAAAACTGTTTTTT
CDR3aa: CSVVVGTGYIEKLFF

len: 14
j_gene: TRBJ2-7
abundance: .
d_gene: TRBD2
v_gene: TRBV10-3
CDR3nt: TGTGCCATCAGTGGTGGCGGGAGCTCCTACGAGCAGTACTTC
CDR3aa: CAISGGGSSYEQYF

len: 13
j_gene: TRBJ2-4
abundance: .
d_gene: .
v_gene: TRBV9
CDR3nt: TGTGCCAGCAGCCCCCAAGTGGAGGGCATTCAGTACTTC
CDR3aa: CASSPQVEGIQYF

len: 12
j_gene: TRBJ1-1
abundance: .
d_gene: .
v_gene: TRBV10-1
CDR3nt: TGCGCCAGCAGTGCGTCGAACACTGAAGCTTTCTTT
CDR3aa: CASSASNTEAFF

len: 11
j_gene: TRBJ2-3
abundance: .
d_gene: .
v_gene: TRBV9
CDR3nt: TGTGCCAGCAAAAGCACAGATACGCAGTATTTT
CDR3aa: CASKSTDTQYF

len: 14
j_gene: TRBJ1-5
abundance: .
d_gene: .
v_gene: TRBV7-2
CDR3nt: TGTGCCAGCAGCTTACGGCAGGGGAATCAGCCCCAGCATTTT
CDR3aa: CASSLRQGNQPQHF

len: 14
j_gene: TRBJ1-1
abundance: .
d_gene: .
v_gene: TRBV7-9
CDR3nt: TGTGCCAGCAGCTTAGGGGTGACAGGACTTGAAGCTTTCTTT
CDR3aa: CASSLGVTGLEAFF

len: 14
j_gene: TRBJ2-7
abundance: .
d_gene: .
v_gene: TRBV11-2
CDR3nt: TGTGCCAGCAGCCCCATGGGGGGAAGCAACGAGCAGTACTTC
CDR3aa: CASSPMGGSNEQYF

len: 13
j_gene: TRBJ1-2
abundance: once
d_gene: .
v_gene: TRBV5-1
CDR3nt: TGCGCCAGCAGCACCGGGGTTAACTATGGCTACACCTTC
CDR3aa: CASSTGVNYGYTF

len: 14
j_gene: TRBJ1-4
abundance: .
d_gene: .
v_gene: TRBV2
CDR3nt: TGTGCCAGCAGGGGGCTAGGGAATAATGAAAAACTGTTTTTT
CDR3aa: CASRGLGNNEKLFF

len: 17
j_gene: TRBJ2-2
abundance: .
d_gene: .
v_gene: TRBV5-1
CDR3nt: TGCGCCAGCAGCTTGAATCTGCCGGTAATGAACACCGGGGAGCTGTTTTTT
CDR3aa: CASSLNLPVMNTGELFF

len: 19
j_gene: TRBJ2-3
abundance: .
d_gene: TRBD1
v_gene: TRBV5-1
CDR3nt: TGCGCCAGCAGCTTGGATAACCGGTCGGGACAGGTCCCTCCAGATACGCAGTATTTT
CDR3aa: CASSLDNRSGQVPPDTQYF

len: 16
j_gene: TRBJ2-1
abundance: .
d_gene: TRBD2
v_gene: TRBV25-1
CDR3nt: TGTGCCAGCAGTGAATATCTAGCGGGAGGATACAATGAGCAGTTCTTC
CDR3aa: CASSEYLAGGYNEQFF

len: 14
j_gene: TRBJ1-3
abundance: .
d_gene: TRBD1
v_gene: TRBV7-2
CDR3nt: TGTGCCAGCAGCTTACGACAGGGGGCTTACACCATATATTTT
CDR3aa: CASSLRQGAYTIYF

len: 15
j_gene: TRBJ2-1
abundance: .
d_gene: TRBD1
v_gene: TRBV10-3
CDR3nt: TGTGCCATCAGTAAACAGGGGAAGGGAAACAATGAGCAGTTCTTC
CDR3aa: CAISKQGKGNNEQFF

len: 17
j_gene: TRBJ2-3
abundance: .
d_gene: .
v_gene: TRBV5-4
CDR3nt: TGTGCCAGCAGCCCTGCGGCGGGAATAACTAGCACAGATACGCAGTATTTT
CDR3aa: CASSPAAGITSTDTQYF

len: 17
j_gene: TRBJ2-1
abundance: .
d_gene: TRBD2
v_gene: TRBV15
CDR3nt: TGTGCCACCAGCAGTGACCTGACTAGCGGGAGGACAGGAGAGCAGTTCTTC
CDR3aa: CATSSDLTSGRTGEQFF